The next 5 T cell receptor beta chains were all read from a single sample in a study of CD8 T cells in Susac syndrome. cDNA came from 0.5 to 1 ug RNA primed by random hexamers. A single record per CDR3 protein comes from TCRdb applying MiXCR to the immunoSEQ multiplex PCR reads. Seen here are around 130,000 distinct CDR3 sequences, around 90% observed once, and the top ten hold 0.2% to 0.25%. The sample consisted of CD8+ T cells from PBMCs. These receptors all stem from a human donor with multiple sclerosis.

V usage is TRBV6-6 and J usage is TRBJ2-7; D is unclear. The CDR3 is 11 residues long. Trimming left V 6 bases short and J 6 bases short, with 9 bases between. Per the germline V gene, CDR1 is MNHNY and CDR2 is SVGAGI (reference sequence). CDR3 protein: CASSSTGEQYF. DNA for the CDR3: TGTGCCAGCAGCTCCACCGGCGAGCAGTACTTC.

This chain connects TRBV7-8 to TRBJ1-1; no definite D call. Germline values: CDR1 SGHVS, CDR2 FQNEAQ. This CDR3 region has 13 residues. V dropped 5 bases and J dropped 1 base, with 8 bases sitting between them. CDR3 amino acids: CASSRFSNTEAFF. DNA for the CDR3: TGTGCCAGCAGCCGATTTTCGAACACTGAAGCTTTCTTT. Using reference TRBV7-8 and TRBJ1-1 for the parts outside the CDR3, the full variable domain is GAGVSQSPRYKVAKRGQDVALRCDPISGHVSLFWYQQALGQGPEFLTYFQNEAQLDKSGLPSDRFFAERPEGSVSTLKIQRTQQEDSAVYLCASSRFSNTEAFFGQGTRLTVV.

The rearrangement links TRBV25-1 to TRBJ1-2, with D possibly being TRBD1 (5 bases). The V gene's germline CDR1 is MGHDK and CDR2 SYGVNS. This CDR3 contains 14 residues. The V end was cut by 3 bases, the J end by 3 bases, with 11 bases between. The CDR3: CASSDGWGHYGYTF. As DNA, the CDR3 is TGTGCCAGCAGTGATGGGTGGGGCCACTATGGCTACACCTTC.

The rearrangement links TRBV6-2 or TRBV6-3 to TRBJ2-1; D is undetermined. Germline CDR1 MNHEY, CDR2 SVGEGT. With 2 bases removed from V and 4 bases from J, the gap between germline ends came to 3 bases. The CDR3 runs 12 residues. DNA for the CDR3: TGTGCCAGCAGTTACGTATACAATGAGCAGTTCTTC. This gives the protein CASSYVYNEQFF.

In this sample, this clonotype turned up once. This rearrangement joins TRBV28 to TRBJ2-7; possibly TRBD1 for D (6 bases). The CDR3 spans 16 residues. V was clipped by 1 base and J by 0 bases, with 13 bases between them. Germline V CDR1 and CDR2: MDHEN, SYDVKM. The CDR3 here is CASSLLDSGTSYEQYF. The CDR3 coding sequence is TGTGCCAGCAGTTTATTGGACAGTGGGACCTCCTACGAGCAGTACTTC.